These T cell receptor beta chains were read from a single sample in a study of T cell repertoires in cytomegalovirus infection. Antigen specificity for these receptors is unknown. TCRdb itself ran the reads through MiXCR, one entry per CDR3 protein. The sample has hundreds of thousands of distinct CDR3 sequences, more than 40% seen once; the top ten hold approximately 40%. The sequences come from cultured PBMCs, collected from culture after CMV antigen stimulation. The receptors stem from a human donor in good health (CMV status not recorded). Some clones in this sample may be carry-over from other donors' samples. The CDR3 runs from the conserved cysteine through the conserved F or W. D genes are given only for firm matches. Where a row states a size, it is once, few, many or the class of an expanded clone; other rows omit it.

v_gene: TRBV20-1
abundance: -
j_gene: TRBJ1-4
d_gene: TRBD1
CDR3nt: TGCAGTGCCGAGCGGACAGGAAACGAGGAAAAACTGTTTTTT
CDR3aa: CSAERTGNEEKLFF

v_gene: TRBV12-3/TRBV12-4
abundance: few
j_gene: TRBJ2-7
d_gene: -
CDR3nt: TGTGCCAGCTCCGACCTAGCTTCCTACGAGCAGTACTTC
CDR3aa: CASSDLASYEQYF

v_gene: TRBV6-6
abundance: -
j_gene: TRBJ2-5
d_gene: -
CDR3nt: TGTGCCAGCAGTGAGATCTTAACCGCCGGGACCCAGTACTTC
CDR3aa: CASSEILTAGTQYF

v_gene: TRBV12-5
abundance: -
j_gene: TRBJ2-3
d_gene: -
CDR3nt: TGTGCTAGTGGTTTGGACTATCATACGCAGTATTTT
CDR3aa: CASGLDYHTQYF

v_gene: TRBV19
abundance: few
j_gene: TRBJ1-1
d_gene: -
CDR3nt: TGTGCCACTACTCCGACGGTCATGAACACTGAAGCTTTCTTT
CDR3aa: CATTPTVMNTEAFF

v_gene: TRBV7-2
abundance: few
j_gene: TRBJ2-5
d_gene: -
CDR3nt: TGTGCCAGCAGCTTGTCGATCGGACAACAGGGGACCCAGTACTTC
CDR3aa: CASSLSIGQQGTQYF

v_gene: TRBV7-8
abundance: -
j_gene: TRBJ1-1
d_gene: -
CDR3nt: TGTGCCAGCAGCTATCGACCCTGGATGGAGAACACTGAAGCTTTCTTT
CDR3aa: CASSYRPWMENTEAFF

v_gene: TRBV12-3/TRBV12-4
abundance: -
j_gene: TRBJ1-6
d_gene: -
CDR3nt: TGTGCCAGCGGCAGAATCGGGGACCGCTCCTATAATTCACCCCTCCACTTT
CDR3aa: CASGRIGDRSYNSPLHF

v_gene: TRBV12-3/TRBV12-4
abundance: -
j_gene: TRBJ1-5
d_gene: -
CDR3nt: TGTGCCAGCAGGCGTTCAAATCAGCCCCAGCATTTT
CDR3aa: CASRRSNQPQHF

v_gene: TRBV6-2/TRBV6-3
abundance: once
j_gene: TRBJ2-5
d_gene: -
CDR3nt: TGTGCCAGCGGTCAGACAGGGAGGCAAGAGACCCAGTACTTC
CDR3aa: CASGQTGRQETQYF

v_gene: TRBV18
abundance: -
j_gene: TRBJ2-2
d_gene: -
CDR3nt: TGTGCCAGCTCACCAGAGGTCCCCGGGGAGCTGTTTTTT
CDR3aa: CASSPEVPGELFF

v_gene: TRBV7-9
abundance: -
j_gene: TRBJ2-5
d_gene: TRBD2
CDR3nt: TGTGCCAGCAGCTCAAGACTAGCGGGGGGAGAGACCCAGTACTTC
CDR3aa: CASSSRLAGGETQYF

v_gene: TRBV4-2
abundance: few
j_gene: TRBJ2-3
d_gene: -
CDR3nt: TGTGCCAGCAGCCTACGCCGACTGAGCACAGATACGCAGTATTTT
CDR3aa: CASSLRRLSTDTQYF

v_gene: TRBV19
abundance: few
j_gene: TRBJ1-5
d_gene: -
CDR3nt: TGTGCCAGTGGGTACAGGGAGGGCCTAAGCAATCAGCCCCAGCATTTT
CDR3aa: CASGYREGLSNQPQHF

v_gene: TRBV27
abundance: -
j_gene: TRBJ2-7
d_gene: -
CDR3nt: TGTGCCAGCAGTTCGGGACTGTACTACGAGCAGTACTTC
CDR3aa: CASSSGLYYEQYF